The rows below give T cell receptor beta chains drawn from one sample of a study of regulatory T cells in long-lasting Graves disease. TCRdb re-analysed the multiplex PCR reads in MiXCR, keeping a single row per CDR3 protein. The data hold hundreds of thousands of distinct CDR3 sequences, with around 16% observed a single time. This sample also belongs to another study, concerning T cells in Graves' hyperthyroidism and ophthalmopathy.

Sequences were derived from peripheral blood mononuclear cells (PBMCs), sampled at new diagnosis, from a patient treated with antithyroid drugs. Receptors originate from a woman aged 35 to 60 with Graves disease. The CDR3 runs from the conserved cysteine through the conserved F or W. A D gene is named only where the DNA matches it firmly. Size is stated for part of the rows, as once, few or many counts, or as a class when the clone is expanded.

>TRBV7-9|-|many|TRBJ2-7
CASSSYVQDPGEQYF
TGTGCCAGCAGCTCATACGTTCAGGATCCTGGCGAGCAGTACTTC
>TRBV7-2|-|-|TRBJ1-5
CASSQGPPTDQPQHF
TGTGCCAGCAGCCAGGGACCTCCTACGGATCAGCCCCAGCATTTT
>TRBV4-1|-|-|TRBJ1-1
CASSQSRKNTEAFF
TGCGCCAGCAGCCAGTCCCGTAAGAACACTGAAGCTTTCTTT
>TRBV5-5|-|-|TRBJ1-4
CASSFRWGLNEKLFF
TGTGCCAGCAGCTTCCGGTGGGGGCTTAATGAAAAACTGTTTTTT
>TRBV11-3|TRBD1|few|TRBJ1-4
CASSLETGEKLFF
TGTGCCAGCAGCTTAGAAACAGGGGAGAAACTGTTTTTT
>TRBV2|-|few|TRBJ2-5
CASSRPGGSRETQYF
TGCGCCAGCAGCCGACCGGGGGGCTCCCGGGAGACCCAGTACTTC
>TRBV5-4|TRBD2|-|TRBJ2-1
CASTVGLAGDNEQFF
TGTGCCAGCACCGTAGGCCTAGCGGGGGACAATGAGCAGTTCTTC
>TRBV28|-|many|TRBJ1-1
CASNPTGSEAFF
TGTGCCAGCAATCCCACAGGGTCTGAAGCTTTCTTT
>TRBV19|TRBD1|-|TRBJ1-5
CASSSRQGGNQPQHF
TGTGCCAGTAGTAGTCGACAGGGGGGGAATCAGCCCCAGCATTTT
>TRBV7-9|-|few|TRBJ2-5
CASNSEQETQYF
TGTGCCAGCAACTCAGAACAAGAGACCCAGTACTTC
>TRBV12-3/TRBV12-4|-|many|TRBJ1-4
CASSLTHGVTNEKLFF
TGTGCCAGCAGTTTAACGCACGGTGTTACTAATGAAAAACTGTTTTTT
>TRBV12-3/TRBV12-4|-|-|TRBJ1-3
CASKQSSGNTIYF
TGTGCCAGCAAGCAGAGCTCTGGAAACACCATATATTTT
>TRBV11-2|TRBD1|few|TRBJ2-7
CASSPGRGMYEQYF
TGTGCCAGCAGCCCAGGCAGGGGGATGTACGAGCAGTACTTC
>TRBV29-1|-|few|TRBJ1-2
CTTREDGYTF
TGCACTACCCGGGAGGATGGCTACACCTTC
>TRBV5-6|-|-|TRBJ1-1
CASNNQVTEAFF
TGTGCCAGCAACAACCAGGTCACTGAAGCTTTCTTT
>TRBV19|-|-|TRBJ2-7
CASSSSLGTQAYEQYF
TGTGCCAGTAGTTCCTCCCTCGGGACGCAGGCCTACGAGCAGTACTTC
>TRBV4-1|-|-|TRBJ2-7
CASSQEGIGTLSSYEQYF
TGCGCCAGCAGCCAAGAGGGTATTGGGACGCTTAGCTCCTACGAGCAGTACTTC
>TRBV7-3|-|-|TRBJ1-2
CASSLNRYTF
TGTGCCAGCAGCCTAAATCGCTACACCTTC
>TRBV28|-|-|TRBJ1-5
CAIRTGSSHSQPQHF
TGTGCCATCAGAACCGGGTCTTCGCACAGTCAGCCCCAGCATTTT
>TRBV9|TRBD2|-|TRBJ2-7
CASSASWGGSYEQYF
TGTGCCAGCAGCGCCTCCTGGGGGGGCTCCTACGAGCAGTACTTC
>TRBV5-6|-|-|TRBJ2-5
CASSQGSAGETQYF
TGTGCCAGCAGCCAGGGTTCCGCGGGAGAGACCCAGTACTTC
>TRBV6-1|-|many|TRBJ2-7
CATSSRELTYEQYF
TGTGCCACCTCCTCACGAGAACTAACGTACGAGCAGTACTTC
>TRBV12-3/TRBV12-4|-|many|TRBJ2-1
CASSLAGGNWEQFF
TGTGCCAGCAGTTTAGCGGGGGGCAACTGGGAGCAGTTCTTC
>TRBV20-1|TRBD1|-|TRBJ1-2
CSARDTGTGVGYTF
TGCAGTGCTAGGGACACCGGGACAGGGGTGGGCTACACCTTC
>TRBV28|-|many|TRBJ2-7
CASTKGGAYEQYF
TGTGCCAGCACCAAAGGTGGAGCCTACGAGCAGTACTTC
>TRBV29-1|-|once|TRBJ2-5
CSVGETQYF
TGCAGCGTTGGAGAGACCCAGTACTTC
>TRBV6-1|-|many|TRBJ1-2
CASRNDTVIYGYTF
TGTGCCAGCAGAAACGACACAGTGATCTATGGCTACACCTTC
>TRBV12-3/TRBV12-4|TRBD1|-|TRBJ1-2
CASSWAGTGMGYTF
TGTGCCAGCAGTTGGGCCGGGACAGGGATGGGCTACACCTTC
>TRBV12-3/TRBV12-4|TRBD1|-|TRBJ2-2
CASYRGPGTGELFF
TGTGCCAGTTACAGGGGGCCCGGCACCGGGGAGCTGTTTTTT
>TRBV5-4|-|once|TRBJ2-3
CASSKPGDTQYF
TGTGCCAGCAGCAAGCCGGGAGATACGCAGTATTTT
>TRBV20-1|-|few|TRBJ1-4
CSASRTPNEKLFF
TGCAGTGCTAGCCGGACACCAAATGAAAAACTGTTTTTT
>TRBV6-5|-|many|TRBJ2-5
CASSYGSWGNQYF
TGTGCCAGCAGTTATGGTTCCTGGGGGAACCAGTACTTC
>TRBV11-2|-|many|TRBJ2-1
CAVGRTDEQFF
TGTGCCGTGGGGCGGACGGATGAGCAGTTCTTC
>TRBV28|-|many|TRBJ1-5
CASRGVDSIQPQHF
TGTGCCAGCCGAGGTGTGGACAGCATACAGCCCCAGCATTTT
>TRBV11-2|TRBD2|many|TRBJ2-5
CASSFSGGAEETQYF
TGTGCCAGCAGCTTTAGCGGGGGGGCAGAAGAGACCCAGTACTTC
>TRBV20-1|TRBD2|few|TRBJ2-1
CSAIGLAGPRGNEQFF
TGCAGTGCTATAGGACTAGCGGGGCCCAGAGGTAATGAGCAGTTCTTC
>TRBV4-2|-|-|TRBJ1-6
CASSQDFPGQYNSPLHF
TGTGCCAGCAGCCAAGATTTCCCGGGGCAGTATAATTCACCCCTCCACTTT
>TRBV5-8|-|few|TRBJ2-3
CASSLGTGTYVVKGSTDTQYF
TGTGCCAGCAGCTTGGGGACCGGGACCTATGTAGTAAAGGGTAGCACAGATACGCAGTATTTT
>TRBV19|-|few|TRBJ2-7
CASSTRQRSYEQYF
TGTGCCAGTAGTACCCGACAGCGATCCTACGAGCAGTACTTC
>TRBV19|-|few|TRBJ1-1
CASMGAAGRTEAFF
TGTGCCAGTATGGGGGCAGCCGGGCGCACTGAAGCTTTCTTT
>TRBV7-9|-|-|TRBJ1-1
CASSVLSGGTEAFF
TGTGCCAGCAGCGTACTTTCGGGTGGCACTGAAGCTTTCTTT
>TRBV5-6|-|-|TRBJ1-2
CASSGGNYYGYTF
TGTGCCAGCAGCGGGGGGAATTACTATGGCTACACCTTC
>TRBV12-5|TRBD2|many|TRBJ2-1
CASGLVRRGGALNEQFF
TGTGCTAGTGGTTTGGTACGTCGCGGGGGGGCCCTCAATGAGCAGTTCTTC
>TRBV7-2|TRBD2|many|TRBJ2-5
CASSNRGGETQYF
TGTGCCAGCAGCAATCGGGGGGGTGAGACCCAGTACTTC
>TRBV2|TRBD2|many|TRBJ2-1
CASSSTSGAYNEQFF
TGTGCCAGCAGTTCTACTAGCGGAGCTTACAATGAGCAGTTCTTC
>TRBV7-9|-|few|TRBJ1-2
CASSSSRGVYGYTF
TGTGCCAGCAGCTCCTCAAGAGGGGTGTATGGCTACACCTTC
>TRBV4-1|-|few|TRBJ1-1
CASSQLGPTEAFF
TGCGCCAGCAGCCAGCTAGGGCCCACTGAAGCTTTCTTT
>TRBV30|-|-|TRBJ2-3
CAWNREGTDTQYF
TGTGCCTGGAACCGGGAAGGCACAGATACGCAGTATTTT
>TRBV6-1|-|many|TRBJ1-1
CASRRTGTVNTEAFF
TGTGCCAGCAGACGCACCGGGACGGTGAACACTGAAGCTTTCTTT
>TRBV6-2/TRBV6-3|-|-|TRBJ2-1
CASSPGGAGCNEQFF
TGTGCCAGCAGCCCCGGGGGCGCCGGCTGCAATGAGCAGTTCTTC